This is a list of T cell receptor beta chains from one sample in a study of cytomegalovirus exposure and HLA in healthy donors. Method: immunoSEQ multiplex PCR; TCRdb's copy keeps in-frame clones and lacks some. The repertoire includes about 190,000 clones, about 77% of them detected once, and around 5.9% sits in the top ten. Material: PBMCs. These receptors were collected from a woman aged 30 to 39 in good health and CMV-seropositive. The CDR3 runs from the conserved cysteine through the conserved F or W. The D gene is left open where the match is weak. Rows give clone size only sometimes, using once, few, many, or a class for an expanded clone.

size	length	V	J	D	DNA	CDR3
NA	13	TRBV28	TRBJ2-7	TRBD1	TGTGCCAGCACTCCGGGACAGGGCTACGAGCAGTACTTC	CASTPGQGYEQYF
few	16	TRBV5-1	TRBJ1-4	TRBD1	TGCGCCAGCAGCCTGGGGGACAGGGGTCGTAATGAAAAACTGTTTTTT	CASSLGDRGRNEKLFF
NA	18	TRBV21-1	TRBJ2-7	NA	TGTGCCAGCAGCAAAGAGGTCAAGCGGACCGGTCTAGTGTGCGAGCAGTACTTC	CASSKEVKRTGLVCEQYF
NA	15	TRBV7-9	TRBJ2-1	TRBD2	TGTGCCAGCAGCCAATTAGCGGGGGGATACAATGAGCAGTTCTTC	CASSQLAGGYNEQFF
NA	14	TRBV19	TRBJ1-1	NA	TGTGCCAGTAGTATAGGCCTATCGAGGGCTGAAGCTTTCTTT	CASSIGLSRAEAFF
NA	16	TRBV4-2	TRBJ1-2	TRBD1	TGTGCCAGCAGCCGGGACAGTGGACTGGTGGGCTATGGCTACACCTTC	CASSRDSGLVGYGYTF
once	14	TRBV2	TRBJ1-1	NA	TGTGCCAGCAGTATAGGGAGTAGCCGGACCGAAGCTTTCTTT	CASSIGSSRTEAFF
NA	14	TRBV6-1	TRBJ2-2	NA	TGTGCCAGCAGCAGGGGCGAGCACACCGGGGAGCTGTTTTTT	CASSRGEHTGELFF
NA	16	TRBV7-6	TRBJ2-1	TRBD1	TGTGCCAGCAGCTTAGCGACAGGGCCCCGTTACAATGAGCAGTTCTTC	CASSLATGPRYNEQFF
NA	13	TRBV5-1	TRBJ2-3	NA	TGCGCCAGCAGCTTGGAGCCACTGGATACGCAGTATTTT	CASSLEPLDTQYF
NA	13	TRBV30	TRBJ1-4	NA	TGTGCCTGGGCGGGCGATTGGGGTGAAAAACTGTTTTTT	CAWAGDWGEKLFF
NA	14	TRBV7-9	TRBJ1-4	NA	TGTGCCAGCAGCCGGGACACTCCGAATGAAAAACTGTTTTTT	CASSRDTPNEKLFF
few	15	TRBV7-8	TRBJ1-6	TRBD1	TGTGCCAGCAGCTACGGACAGGGGCGTGATTCACCCCTCCACTTT	CASSYGQGRDSPLHF